One and the same sample provided the 2 T cell receptor beta chains below, sequenced in a study of beta chain features in type 1 diabetes (dated by TCRdb to the late 2010s). These receptors' targets are unknown. Libraries came from the immunoSEQ multiplex PCR assay. All of the isolated RNA was reverse transcribed with the High Capacity cDNA Reverse Transcription Kit, so expressed TCRB transcripts were sequenced. Not all clones reach the TCRdb copy of this immuneACCESS table, which keeps in-frame sequences only. Checked studies attribute under half of the gap to unresolved V genes and leave the rest unexplained. The table for this sample lists about 150,000 clones; about 7.8% of them were counted only once. Approximately 0.93% of the sample comes from the top ten. Paper-wide results and their limitations: In all four CD4+ subsets, TCRB CDR3 length was moderately but significantly shorter in type 1 diabetes patients.

Sample: central memory CD4+ T cells from blood. All receptors come from a woman between 35 and 50 years old with type 1 diabetes.

This clone was detected a few times. This sequence joins TRBV25-1 and TRBJ1-4; TRBD1 matches 12 bases. CDR3 length: 17 residues. Germline V gene lookup returns CDR1 MGHDK and CDR2 SYGVNS. Trimming at V came to 6 bases and at J to 5 bases, leaving 10 bases not matched to a gene. CDR3 protein: CASSTRPGQGANEKLFF. The CDR3 coding sequence is TGTGCCAGCAGCACCAGACCGGGACAGGGGGCGAATGAAAAACTGTTTTTT.

The chain has TRBV5-6 and TRBJ1-1; D is possibly TRBD1 (5 bases). Germline V gene sequence: CDR1 SGHDT, CDR2 YYEEEE. Trimming shortened V by 3 bases and J by 2 bases, and 23 bases separated the two germline ends. CDR3 length: 18 amino acids. CDR3 protein: CASSSYTNSGGLNTEAFF. CDR3 bases: TGTGCCAGCAGCTCCTATACCAATTCCGGGGGGTTAAACACTGAAGCTTTCTTT.